A selection of T cell receptor beta chains follows, all from one sample in a study of beta chain features in type 1 diabetes. Libraries were prepared by immunoSEQ multiplex PCR; TCRdb keeps only in-frame clonotypes and omits some of them. The sample shows about 250,000 clones, over 12% of them seen only once. Sequenced: naive CD4+ T cells from blood. These TCRs come from a woman aged 35 to 49 in good health. Each CDR3 is given with its conserved first and last residue. A D gene is named only where the DNA matches it firmly. The size of a clone is reported for some rows only, either as once, few or many, or as a class for expanded clones.

size: -
V: TRBV5-1
J: TRBJ2-1
D: TRBD2
DNA: TGCGCCAGCAGCTTGGGCGCGGGGGTATACAATGAGCAGTTCTTC
CDR3: CASSLGAGVYNEQFF

size: -
V: TRBV9
J: TRBJ2-7
D: -
DNA: TGTGCCAGCAGCGTAGGCGGAACCTACGAGCAGTACTTC
CDR3: CASSVGGTYEQYF

size: -
V: TRBV7-2
J: TRBJ1-1
D: -
DNA: TGTGCCAGCAGCTTCGACAGGCTGAACACTGAAGCTTTCTTT
CDR3: CASSFDRLNTEAFF

size: few
V: TRBV28
J: TRBJ1-1
D: -
DNA: TGTGCCAGCCGCGCAGGGAACACTGAAGCTTTCTTT
CDR3: CASRAGNTEAFF

size: few
V: TRBV2
J: TRBJ2-1
D: -
DNA: TGTGCCAGCAAGATCACAAGAATCTCCTACAATGAGCAGTTCTTC
CDR3: CASKITRISYNEQFF

size: -
V: TRBV6-4
J: TRBJ2-1
D: TRBD2
DNA: TGTGCCAGCAGTGCTAGCGGGGGCTCCTACAATGAGCAGTTCTTC
CDR3: CASSASGGSYNEQFF

size: few
V: TRBV7-2
J: TRBJ2-2
D: -
DNA: TGTGCCAGCAGCTTACTCGGGACCGGGGAGCTGTTTTTT
CDR3: CASSLLGTGELFF

size: -
V: TRBV7-2
J: TRBJ2-7
D: -
DNA: TGTGCCAGCAGCTTGGGGCGGTCGGGCTCCTACGAGCAGTACTTC
CDR3: CASSLGRSGSYEQYF

size: few
V: TRBV7-9
J: TRBJ1-2
D: -
DNA: TGTGCCAGCACCCCCGCCGGGGGCTACACCTTC
CDR3: CASTPAGGYTF

size: few
V: TRBV5-1
J: TRBJ2-3
D: TRBD2
DNA: TGCGCCAGCTCCCAAAACCGCGGGGGGAGCACAGATACGCAGTATTTT
CDR3: CASSQNRGGSTDTQYF

size: -
V: TRBV2
J: TRBJ1-5
D: -
DNA: TGTGCCAGCACGGAGGGGCCGGTTCAGCCCCAGCATTTT
CDR3: CASTEGPVQPQHF

size: -
V: TRBV11-2
J: TRBJ1-2
D: TRBD1
DNA: TGTGCCAGCAGCTTAGGGGACAGAACTAACTATGGCTACACCTTC
CDR3: CASSLGDRTNYGYTF

size: few
V: TRBV19
J: TRBJ1-2
D: -
DNA: TGTGCCAGTAGCGACAAAGTCTATGGCTACACCTTC
CDR3: CASSDKVYGYTF

size: -
V: TRBV11-2
J: TRBJ1-4
D: TRBD1
DNA: TGTGCCAGCACCTCGCGCGCAGGGGGCGCCCCGGAAAAACTGTTTTTT
CDR3: CASTSRAGGAPEKLFF

size: -
V: TRBV19
J: TRBJ1-2
D: TRBD1
DNA: TGTGCCAGTACCCGGGACAGCTGGAACTATGGCTACACCTTC
CDR3: CASTRDSWNYGYTF

size: -
V: TRBV7-9
J: TRBJ1-5
D: -
DNA: TGTGCCAGCAGCCGAGGCCTAAATCAGCCCCAGCATTTT
CDR3: CASSRGLNQPQHF

size: -
V: TRBV18
J: TRBJ2-5
D: -
DNA: TGTGCCAGCTCACCAAGGCAGGGGATTGGTCAAGAGACCCAGTACTTC
CDR3: CASSPRQGIGQETQYF

size: -
V: TRBV19
J: TRBJ2-7
D: -
DNA: TGTGCCAGTAGTATAGATCCCGAGGCGGCCGAGCAGTACTTC
CDR3: CASSIDPEAAEQYF

size: few
V: TRBV5-4
J: TRBJ2-1
D: TRBD2
DNA: TGTGCCAGCAGGCCCGGGGGGGTTTACAATGAGCAGTTCTTC
CDR3: CASRPGGVYNEQFF